This entry lists 18 T cell receptor beta chains sequenced from one sample in a study of OX40 agonist ivuxolimab in advanced cancers. The data were produced by immunoSEQ multiplex PCR, yet TCRdb's version contains in-frame clones alone and is incomplete. The table includes tens of thousands of clones, 91% detected once. Sequenced material: CD4+ or CD8+ T cells sorted from blood, taken in a trial of the OX40 agonist ivuxolimab. The receptors shown here come from an adult with an advanced solid tumor such as melanoma, head and neck, liver or kidney cancer.

The chain joins TRBV6-4 to TRBJ2-3; TRBD2 matches at 8 bases. Germline loops: CDR1 MRHNA, CDR2 SNTAGT. The CDR3 contains 14 residues. With 3 bases clipped from V and 2 bases from J, the junction kept 1 base outside the gene matches. CDR3 amino acids: CASSEAGDTDTQYF. The CDR3 nucleotides read TGTGCCAGCAGTGAAGCGGGAGACACAGATACGCAGTATTTT.

The rearrangement joins TRBV6-5 to TRBJ1-4; 8 bases agree with TRBD1. Germline CDR1 and CDR2: MNHEY and SVGAGI. The CDR3 is 15 residues long. Trimming at V came to 6 bases and at J to 0 bases, leaving 3 bases not matched to a gene. The chain's CDR3 is CASSLTGATNEKLFF. CDR3 nucleotides: TGTGCCAGCAGCTTGACAGGGGCAACTAATGAAAAACTGTTTTTT.

The chain couples TRBV4-2 to TRBJ1-5; the D gene is possibly TRBD1 (5 bases). Deletions cut 1 base from V and 5 bases from J, with 15 bases between. Germline V gene data show CDR1 as LGHNA and CDR2 as YNFKEQ. This CDR3 is 16 amino acids long. The CDR3 region has the DNA TGTGCCAGCAGCCAAGGTCAGGGATCTGGGCATCAGCCCCAGCATTTT. Amino acid sequence: CASSQGQGSGHQPQHF.

The genes are TRBV7-6 and TRBJ1-1, with 8 nucleotides matching TRBD1. V shed 1 base and J 6 bases; nucleotides not matched to a gene: 7. This CDR3 is built from 15 residues. CDR1 and CDR2 (germline): SGHVS, FNYEAQ. The DNA for the CDR3 is TGTGCCAGCAGCTTAGAATCGGGCAGGGGGCCTGAAGCTTTCTTT. This sequence encodes CASSLESGRGPEAFF.

The chain carries TRBV4-3 and TRBJ1-5, with 7 nucleotides matching TRBD1. The CDR3 is 16 amino acids. Germline lookup yields CDR1 LGHNA and CDR2 YSLEER. Germline trimming cut 1 base from V and 4 bases from J; bases unmatched to any gene: 7. CDR3 in amino acids: CASSQVLGGRNQPQHF. DNA of the CDR3: TGCGCCAGCAGCCAAGTTTTAGGGGGCCGGAATCAGCCCCAGCATTTT.

This clone has more than one count but fewer than ten. V usage is TRBV27 and J usage is TRBJ2-7; D is tentatively TRBD1 or TRBD2 (5 bases each). CDR1 is MNHEY and CDR2 is SMNVEV in the germline V gene (reference sequence). The germline V and J ends were trimmed by 1 base and 3 bases, with 7 bases remaining between them. The CDR3 spans 13 residues. The chain's CDR3 is CASSLLRGYEQYF. The CDR3 nucleotides read TGTGCCAGCAGTTTATTGAGGGGCTACGAGCAGTACTTC.

The chain joins TRBV28 to TRBJ2-3, with 8 bases lining up with TRBD2. V shed 5 bases, J shed 2 bases, and the junction held 6 bases outside the gene matches. CDR1 is MDHEN, CDR2 SYDVKM, per germline. The CDR3 length is 15 residues. CDR3 in amino acids: CASSPLAEFTDTQYF. DNA of the CDR3: TGTGCCAGCAGTCCACTAGCGGAATTCACAGATACGCAGTATTTT.

The chain has TRBV19 and TRBJ2-3, with no clear D. Germline values: CDR1 LNHDA, CDR2 SQIVND (reference sequence). The CDR3 runs 14 residues. V was shortened by 6 bases and J by 2 bases, with 12 bases between the two germline ends. The CDR3: CASSSSGFTDTQYF. The CDR3 DNA is TGTGCCAGTAGCTCCTCAGGCTTCACAGATACGCAGTATTTT. Together with reference TRBV19 and TRBJ2-3, the CDR3 gives the full variable domain: DGGITQSPKYLFRKEGQNVTLSCEQNLNHDAMYWYRQDPGQGLRLIYYSQIVNDFQKGDIAEGYSVSREKKESFPLTVTSAQKNPTAFYLCASSSSGFTDTQYFGPGTRLTVL.

This clone has just one count. The gene calls are TRBV13 and TRBJ1-5; D is ambiguous. The CDR3 totals 15 residues. With 0 bases removed from V and 11 bases from J, the gap between germline ends came to 17 bases. Germline loops: CDR1 PRHDT, CDR2 FYEKMQ (reference sequence). CDR3 sequence reads: CASSLGRSPKEAQHF. The CDR3 DNA reads as TGTGCCAGCAGCTTAGGACGGTCCCCGAAAGAGGCCCAGCATTTT.

Only one count was recorded for this clone. The rearrangement links TRBV27 to TRBJ1-2; possible D gene TRBD1, 5 bases. Looked up from germline, CDR1 is MNHEY and CDR2 is SMNVEV (reference sequence). This CDR3 region has 15 residues. V was clipped by 8 bases and J by 2 bases, with 18 bases between them. The CDR3 here is CASEEAGRYNYGYTF. CDR3 sequence (DNA): TGTGCCAGCGAGGAAGCGGGACGCTACAACTATGGCTACACCTTC.

The chain employs TRBV7-2 and TRBJ2-3, with 8 bases that match TRBD2. This CDR3 comprises 14 residues. Germline V gives CDR1 SGHTA, CDR2 FQGNSA. The junction had 6 bases not matched to a gene; V was cut back by 6 bases and J by 4 bases. Written as DNA, the CDR3 is TGTGCCAGCAGGTCCTCGGGGGGGCCAGATACGCAGTATTTT. Its translation is CASRSSGGPDTQYF.

This clone was detected only once. The rearrangement links TRBV7-9 to TRBJ1-2; D is undetermined. CDR1 is SEHNR, CDR2 FQNEAQ, per germline (reference sequence). The CDR3 sequence is 14 residues long. V lost 5 bases and J lost 0, with 10 bases in between. The chain's CDR3 is CASSPRLSNYGYTF. Here the CDR3 DNA reads TGTGCCAGCAGCCCCCGTCTATCTAACTATGGCTACACCTTC.

This clone was detected only once. The chain employs TRBV30 and TRBJ2-1, with 7 nucleotides matching TRBD1. Trimming took 3 bases from V and 4 from J; bases not matched to a gene: 9. The CDR3 has 15 amino acids. The V gene's germline CDR1 is GTSNPN and CDR2 SVGIG (reference sequence). The CDR3 is CAWRIGTVGYNEQFF. DNA of the CDR3: TGTGCCTGGAGGATAGGGACAGTCGGGTACAATGAGCAGTTCTTC.

V is TRBV9 and J is TRBJ2-6, with D unresolved. V was shortened by 6 bases and J by 0 bases, with 10 bases between the two germline ends. The CDR3 totals 15 residues. Germline V lookup: CDR1 SGDLS, CDR2 YYNGEE. This chain's CDR3 is CASNFAASGANVLTF. The CDR3 region has the DNA TGTGCCAGCAACTTTGCTGCCTCTGGGGCCAACGTCCTGACTTTC.

The chain combines TRBV4-2 with TRBJ1-1, with D uncertain. CDR3 length equals 16 residues. Germline loops: CDR1 LGHNA, CDR2 YNFKEQ. V was clipped by 1 base and J by 2 bases, with 14 bases between them. The CDR3 spells CASSQVLQFDNTEAFF. The CDR3, as DNA: TGTGCCAGCAGCCAAGTTCTACAATTTGATAACACTGAAGCTTTCTTT.

The chain links TRBV2 to TRBJ2-2; 7 nucleotides line up with TRBD1. V shed 6 bases and J 3 bases; nucleotides not matched to a gene: 10. Looked up from germline, CDR1 is SNHLY and CDR2 is FYNNEI. The CDR3 contains 16 residues. The CDR3 sequence: CASRQSGGAYTGELFF. In nucleotides, the CDR3 is TGTGCCAGCAGGCAATCAGGGGGAGCTTACACCGGGGAGCTGTTTTTT.

V gene TRBV4-2 combines with J gene TRBJ2-3; no reliable D call. The CDR3 covers 13 residues. The germline CDR1 and CDR2 sequences are LGHNA and YNFKEQ. V gave up 4 bases and J gave up 5 bases, with 10 bases separating them. The chain's CDR3 is CASSRRVGDTQYF. CDR3 in DNA: TGTGCCAGCAGCCGCCGGGTTGGAGATACGCAGTATTTT.

CDR3 sequence reads: CASSQEWQPYTEAFF. In DNA, the CDR3 is TGCGCCAGCAGCCAAGAGTGGCAGCCTTACACTGAAGCTTTCTTT. The chain joins TRBV4-1 to TRBJ1-1, with no clear D. V lost 0 bases to trimming and J lost 3 bases, with 11 bases between them. The CDR3 spans 15 residues. Germline V gene lookup returns CDR1 MGHRA and CDR2 YSYEKL.